Sequencing of this T cell receptor beta chain was carried out in a study of blood T cell repertoires in COVID-19. At the level of the study: The study drew acute and convalescent COVID-19 samples from the United States, Italy and Spain. Sources were T cells, B-cell-depleted T cells, or PBMCs; the material itself was cDNA or gDNA.

This CDR3 region has 15 residues. The V and J ends lost 5 bases and 5 bases, in that order; junction bases with no gene match: 7. Germline V gives CDR1 MNHNY, CDR2 SVGAGI (reference sequence). Original processing notes: Reference gene primer amplification gave nucleated cell count estimates. Assay: immunoSEQ multiplex PCR; the TCRdb copy retains only in-frame clones and omits some. V, J and clone size derive from that table, while D and trimming were established from the DNA sequence. Here the sample spans 150,000 to 200,000 clones, approximately 79% being singletons. The chain recombines TRBV6-6 with TRBJ2-5; 11 nucleotides line up with TRBD2. This receptor was identified in a woman in her seventies with acute or convalescent COVID-19. Specimen: peripheral blood. CDR3 protein: CASSTSGSLVETQYF. DNA for the CDR3: TGTGCCAGCAGTACTAGCGGGAGTCTGGTTGAGACCCAGTACTTC.